Listed here are 11 T cell receptor beta chains from one sample, sequenced in a study of Ad26.COV2.S vaccination and SARS-CoV-2 variants (dated by TCRdb to the early 2020s). The library relied on the immunoSEQ multiplex PCR assay. TCRdb took this table from immuneACCESS and kept in-frame rearrangements with V and J called. Such tables lack part of the clones; where checked against another copy, unresolved V genes explain under half of the gap, and the rest is unexplained. In this sample the table shows fewer than 100,000 clones, roughly 84% of which occur a single time. Roughly 15% of the sample rests with the top ten. In light of the paper, this sample's time point label describes: individuals recovered from natural SARS-CoV-2 infection. The material was peripheral blood, obtained after recovery from COVID-19. Receptors originate from a human donor who had recovered from COVID-19.

V gene TRBV27 combines with J gene TRBJ2-3, with D perhaps given as TRBD1 or TRBD2 (5 bases each). The CDR3 has 13 amino acids. Trimming took off 5 bases at V and 7 bases at J, with 13 bases between the two ends. From germline, CDR1 is MNHEY and CDR2 SMNVEV (reference sequence). This chain's CDR3 is CASSKPGPHTQYF. The DNA of the CDR3 is TGTGCCAGCAGTAAACCGGGACCCCATACGCAGTATTTT.

The rearrangement links TRBV6-5 to TRBJ2-1; maybe TRBD1 (5 bases). The CDR3 runs 15 residues. The V end was cut by 2 bases, the J end by 7 bases, with 15 bases between. The V gene's germline CDR1 is MNHEY and CDR2 SVGAGI. CDR3 loop: CASSYTLGASNEQFF. The DNA of the CDR3 is TGTGCCAGCAGTTACACCTTAGGGGCCTCAAATGAGCAGTTCTTC.

This chain links TRBV28 with TRBJ2-1; D perhaps matches TRBD1 (6 bases). V dropped 11 bases and J dropped 6 bases, with 20 bases sitting between them. CDR1 is MDHEN, CDR2 SYDVKM, per germline. CDR3 length: 14 amino acids. DNA of the CDR3: TGTGCCGCTCGGGACACCGCTCAGGGCAATGAGCAGTTCTTC. Protein sequence: CAARDTAQGNEQFF.

This clone was seen a single time. The chain uses TRBV4-3 and TRBJ2-1; no clear D gene. This CDR3 spans 16 amino acids. Per the germline V gene, CDR1 is LGHNA and CDR2 is YSLEER. Trimming took 0 bases from V and 0 from J, leaving 9 bases between them. This CDR3 reads CASSQDPLSSYNEQFF. CDR3 bases: TGCGCCAGCAGCCAAGATCCGCTAAGCTCCTACAATGAGCAGTTCTTC.

The gene calls are TRBV6-4 and TRBJ2-5, with TRBD2 as a possible D gene (5 bases). Trimming took 3 bases from V and 5 from J, leaving 10 bases between them. In germline, CDR1 is MRHNA, CDR2 SNTAGT. The CDR3 totals 13 residues. CDR3 sequence reads: CASSEGGGETQYF. The CDR3 DNA reads as TGTGCCAGCAGTGAGGGCGGCGGGGAGACCCAGTACTTC.

V and J are TRBV29-1 and TRBJ2-1, with 11 bases identical to TRBD2. Germline values: CDR1 SQVTM, CDR2 ANQGSEA. V lost 0 bases and J lost 7; bases outside the gene matches: 8. There are 16 residues in the CDR3. Written as DNA, the CDR3 is TGCAGCGTTGAAGATTGGGTGGGGACTAGCGGTAATGAGCAGTTCTTC. This translates into CSVEDWVGTSGNEQFF.

V is TRBV15 and J is TRBJ2-7; 8 positions agree with TRBD2. V was pared by 0 bases and J by 3 bases, with 1 base of the junction left unmatched. The CDR3 has 14 amino acids. Per germline, CDR1 LNHNV and CDR2 YYDKDF (reference sequence). Here the CDR3 DNA reads TGTGCCACCAGCAGAGATCGGGAGGGCTACGAGCAGTACTTC. Its translation is CATSRDREGYEQYF.

V is TRBV11-3 and J is TRBJ1-2; TRBD1 is a possible D gene (5 bases). Germline V gene data show CDR1 as SGHNT and CDR2 as YENEEA. V lost 4 bases to trimming and J lost 8 bases, with 20 bases between them. The CDR3 runs 15 residues. The CDR3 nucleotides read TGTGCCAGCAGCTATGACAGCCGGTCGTACGGGGGCTACACCTTC. It codes for CASSYDSRSYGGYTF. Using reference TRBV11-3 and TRBJ1-2 for the parts outside the CDR3, the full variable domain is EAGVVQSPRYKIIEKKQPVAFWCNPISGHNTLYWYLQNLGQGPELLIRYENEEAVDDSQLPKDRFSAERLKGVDSTLKIQPAELGDSAVYLCASSYDSRSYGGYTFGSGTRLTVV.

The chain joins TRBV12-3 or TRBV12-4 to TRBJ2-7; no clear D. The CDR3 sequence is 13 residues long. Trimming shortened V by 5 bases and J by 3 bases, and 11 bases separated the two germline ends. CDR3 sequence: CASSPPNGYEQYF. The CDR3, as DNA: TGTGCCAGCAGTCCACCGAACGGCTACGAGCAGTACTTC.

The chain combines TRBV28 with TRBJ1-1, with 10 bases that match TRBD1. V dropped 8 bases and J dropped 3; count of bases not matched to a gene: 12. The CDR3 is made up of 16 amino acids. Germline CDR1 and CDR2: MDHEN and SYDVKM. In nucleotides, the CDR3 is TGTGCCAGCCCTAACACCGCCGGGACAGGGGACACTGAAGCTTTCTTT. As protein: CASPNTAGTGDTEAFF.

This chain joins TRBV3-1 (or the pseudogene TRBV3-2) and TRBJ2-7, with 7 bases fitting TRBD2. Germline V gene sequence: CDR1 LGHDT, CDR2 YNNKEL (reference sequence). The length of the CDR3 is 16 residues. Trimming cost V 3 bases and J 4 bases; bases outside gene matches: 12. CDR3 DNA: TGTGCCAGCAGCCAGCCCCCAAGCGGGACCAAGTACGAGCAGTACTTC. The encoded protein is CASSQPPSGTKYEQYF.